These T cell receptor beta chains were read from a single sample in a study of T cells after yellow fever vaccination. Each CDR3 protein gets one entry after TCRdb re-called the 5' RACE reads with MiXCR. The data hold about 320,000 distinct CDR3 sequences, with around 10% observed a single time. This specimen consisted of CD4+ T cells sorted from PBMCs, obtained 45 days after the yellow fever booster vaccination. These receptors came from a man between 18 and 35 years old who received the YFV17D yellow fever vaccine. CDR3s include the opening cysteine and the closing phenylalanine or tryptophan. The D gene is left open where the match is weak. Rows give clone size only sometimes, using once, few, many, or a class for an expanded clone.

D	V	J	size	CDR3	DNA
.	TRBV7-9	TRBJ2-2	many	CASTTSGELFF	TGTGCCAGCACCACGTCCGGGGAGCTGTTTTTT
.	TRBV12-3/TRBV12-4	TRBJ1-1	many	CASSSPGPLTEAFF	TGTGCCAGCAGTTCCCCGGGACCGCTAACTGAAGCTTTCTTT
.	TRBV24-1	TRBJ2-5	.	CATSDSSGYQETQYF	TGTGCCACCAGTGATTCGTCGGGGTACCAAGAGACCCAGTACTTC
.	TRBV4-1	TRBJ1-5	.	CASSQYRSEPQHF	TGCGCCAGCAGCCAATATCGCAGTGAGCCCCAGCATTTT
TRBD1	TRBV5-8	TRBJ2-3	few	CASSLDRAGTDTQYF	TGTGCCAGCAGTTTGGACAGGGCGGGCACAGATACGCAGTATTTT
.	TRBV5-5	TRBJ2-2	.	CASSLAMTGELFF	TGTGCCAGCAGCTTGGCAATGACCGGGGAGCTGTTTTTT
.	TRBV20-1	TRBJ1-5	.	CSAGGSSQPQHF	TGCAGTGCTGGTGGAAGTAGCCAGCCCCAGCATTTT
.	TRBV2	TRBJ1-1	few	CASIRQRPIEAFF	TGTGCCAGCATCCGACAGCGACCCATTGAAGCTTTCTTT
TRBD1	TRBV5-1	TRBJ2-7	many	CASSFVGQAYEQYF	TGCGCCAGCAGCTTTGTGGGACAGGCATACGAGCAGTACTTC
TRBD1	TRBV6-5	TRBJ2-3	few	CASAPGQGADTQYF	TGTGCCAGCGCCCCGGGACAGGGGGCAGATACGCAGTATTTT
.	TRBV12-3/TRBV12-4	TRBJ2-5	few	CASSFSGIGTQYF	TGTGCCAGCAGTTTTTCGGGGATTGGGACCCAGTACTTC
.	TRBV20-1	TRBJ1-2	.	CSASEDSYYGYTF	TGCAGTGCTAGTGAAGACTCATACTATGGCTACACCTTC
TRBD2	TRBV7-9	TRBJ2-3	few	CASSSTLVAGADTQYF	TGTGCCAGCAGCTCCACGCTGGTAGCGGGGGCTGATACGCAGTATTTT
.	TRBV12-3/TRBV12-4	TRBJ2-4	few	CASSPRTELAKNIQYF	TGTGCCAGCAGTCCTCGGACAGAACTAGCCAAAAACATTCAGTACTTC
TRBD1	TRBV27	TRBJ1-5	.	CASSPTRTGRGQPQHF	TGTGCCAGCAGTCCCACCCGGACAGGTCGGGGGCAGCCCCAGCATTTT
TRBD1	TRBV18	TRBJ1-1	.	CASSPKTGGGEAFF	TGTGCCAGCTCACCAAAAACAGGGGGCGGTGAAGCTTTCTTT
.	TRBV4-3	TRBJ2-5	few	CASSVEYRETQYF	TGCGCCAGTTCGGTCGAATATCGAGAGACCCAGTACTTC
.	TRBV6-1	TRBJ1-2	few	CASSEAQRYYGYTF	TGTGCCAGCAGTGAAGCGCAGCGGTACTATGGCTACACCTTC
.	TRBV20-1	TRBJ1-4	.	CSARSSGAGMGKLFF	TGCAGTGCTAGATCGTCGGGGGCCGGAATGGGAAAACTGTTTTTT
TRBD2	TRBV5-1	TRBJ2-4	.	CASSSPGLAGVGSQNIQYF	TGCGCCAGCAGCTCTCCGGGACTAGCGGGGGTAGGGAGCCAGAACATTCAGTACTTC
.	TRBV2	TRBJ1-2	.	CASSDSPRNYGYTF	TGTGCCAGCAGTGATTCCCCCAGGAACTATGGCTACACCTTC
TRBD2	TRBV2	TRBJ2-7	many	CASRSTSGGYEQYF	TGTGCCAGCAGGTCGACTAGCGGGGGGTACGAGCAGTACTTC
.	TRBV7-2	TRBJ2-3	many	CASSLVRLADTQYF	TGTGCCAGCAGCTTAGTACGGCTGGCAGATACGCAGTATTTT
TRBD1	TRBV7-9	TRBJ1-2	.	CASSRVGQDLSNYGYTF	TGTGCCAGCAGCAGAGTGGGACAGGATCTTTCTAACTATGGCTACACCTTC
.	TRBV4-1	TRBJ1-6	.	CASSQVLAGALHF	TGCGCCAGCAGCCAAGTCCTTGCGGGAGCCCTCCACTTT
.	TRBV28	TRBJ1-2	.	CASSQTRGPYGYTF	TGTGCCAGCAGCCAGACCCGGGGCCCTTATGGCTACACCTTC
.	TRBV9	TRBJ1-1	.	CASSVGGRANTEAFF	TGTGCCAGCAGCGTAGGCGGCAGGGCGAACACTGAAGCTTTCTTT
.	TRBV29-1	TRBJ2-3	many	CSASYRSTDTQYF	TGCAGCGCCTCGTACAGATCCACAGATACGCAGTATTTT
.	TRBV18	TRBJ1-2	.	CASSPGWGANYGYTF	TGTGCCAGCTCACCGGGATGGGGGGCGAACTATGGCTACACCTTC
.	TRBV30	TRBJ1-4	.	CAWSYGLANEKLFF	TGTGCCTGGAGCTACGGGCTGGCTAATGAAAAACTGTTTTTT
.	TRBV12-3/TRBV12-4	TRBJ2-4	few	CATGNRGLSKNIQYF	TGTGCCACTGGGAACCGGGGTCTGTCCAAAAACATTCAGTACTTC
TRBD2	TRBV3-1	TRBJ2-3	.	CASSQVLAADTQYF	TGTGCCAGCAGCCAAGTGCTAGCGGCAGATACGCAGTATTTT
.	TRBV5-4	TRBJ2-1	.	CASSLGGANTYNEQFF	TGTGCCAGCAGCTTGGGTGGAGCGAATACCTACAATGAGCAGTTCTTC
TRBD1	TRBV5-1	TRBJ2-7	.	CASSLEPTGGYEQYF	TGCGCCAGCAGCTTGGAACCGACAGGGGGCTACGAGCAGTACTTC
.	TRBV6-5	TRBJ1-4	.	CASSYAQVGEKLFF	TGTGCCAGCAGTTACGCCCAGGTGGGGGAAAAACTGTTTTTT
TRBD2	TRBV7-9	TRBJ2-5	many	CASSSRTSGGETQYF	TGTGCCAGCAGTTCACGGACTAGCGGAGGGGAGACCCAGTACTTC
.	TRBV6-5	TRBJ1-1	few	CASSSRYSSGSEAFF	TGTGCCAGCAGTTCACGCTACTCGTCAGGGTCTGAAGCTTTCTTT
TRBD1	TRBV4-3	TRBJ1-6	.	CASSQDSRGPQHF	TGCGCCAGCAGCCAAGATTCAAGGGGGCCACAACACTTT
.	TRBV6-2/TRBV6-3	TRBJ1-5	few	CASSRTARNQPQHF	TGTGCCAGCAGCCGGACAGCTCGCAATCAGCCCCAGCATTTT
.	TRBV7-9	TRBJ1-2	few	CASSLAVGYTF	TGTGCCAGCAGCTTAGCGGTAGGCTACACCTTC